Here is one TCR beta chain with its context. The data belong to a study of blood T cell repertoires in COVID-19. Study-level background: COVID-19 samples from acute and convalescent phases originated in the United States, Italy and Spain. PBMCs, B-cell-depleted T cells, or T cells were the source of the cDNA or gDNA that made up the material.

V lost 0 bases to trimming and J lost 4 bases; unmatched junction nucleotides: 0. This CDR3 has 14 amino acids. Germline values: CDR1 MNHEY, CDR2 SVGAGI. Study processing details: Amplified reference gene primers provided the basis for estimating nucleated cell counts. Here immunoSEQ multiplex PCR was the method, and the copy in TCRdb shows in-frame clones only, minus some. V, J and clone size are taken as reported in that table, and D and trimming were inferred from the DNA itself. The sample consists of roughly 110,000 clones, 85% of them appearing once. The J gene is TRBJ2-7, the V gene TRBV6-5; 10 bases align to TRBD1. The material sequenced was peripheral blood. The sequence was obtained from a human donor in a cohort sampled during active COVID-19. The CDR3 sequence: CASSYSGQGYEQYF. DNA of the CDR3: TGTGCCAGCAGTTACTCGGGACAGGGGTACGAGCAGTACTTC.